Below are 15 T cell receptor beta chains sequenced from a single sample in a study of blood T cell repertoires in COVID-19. Generated by immunoSEQ multiplex PCR, the TCRdb table keeps only in-frame clones and is missing some. Among around 280,000 clones, around four fifths were seen once, and the ten largest hold around 4%. Sample: peripheral blood. The receptors originated from a woman aged 45 to 65 with active or convalescent COVID-19.

The V call is TRBV10-3, the J call TRBJ2-3, with 7 bases lining up with TRBD1. From germline, CDR1 is ENHRY and CDR2 SYGVKD. V lost 6 bases, J lost 0 bases, and 6 bases stayed unmatched. The CDR3 runs 15 residues. CDR3 protein: CAISRGTASTDTQYF. In DNA, the CDR3 is TGTGCCATCAGCCGAGGGACAGCTAGCACAGATACGCAGTATTTT.

V usage is TRBV10-3 and J usage is TRBJ2-3; 7 bases match TRBD1. Germline-derived CDR1 and CDR2 are ENHRY and SYGVKD. CDR3 length: 16 residues. Trimming removed 4 bases from V and 3 bases from J; junction bases left unmatched: 10. Here the CDR3 reads CAISGRWGQQTDTQYF. CDR3 coding DNA: TGTGCCATCAGTGGACGTTGGGGACAGCAAACAGATACGCAGTATTTT.

The chain is built from TRBV23-1 and TRBJ2-2, with D perhaps TRBD2 (5 bases). TRBV23-1 is assigned to the ORF class and has an uncertain function. This CDR3 is 15 amino acids long. V was trimmed by 4 bases and J by 3 bases, leaving 12 bases between them. CDR3 nucleotides: TGCGCCAGCAGTCTAGAGAAGCGGTACACCGGGGAGCTGTTTTTT. Translated, it gives CASSLEKRYTGELFF.

The CDR3 loop is CATSDPGQALNEQFF. As DNA, the CDR3 is TGTGCCACCAGTGACCCGGGACAGGCATTGAATGAGCAGTTCTTC. The chain has TRBV24-1 and TRBJ2-1; 8 bases are shared with TRBD1. Germline V lookup: CDR1 KGHDR, CDR2 SFDVKD. The CDR3 is made up of 15 amino acids. With 4 bases clipped from V and 7 bases from J, the junction kept 8 bases outside the gene matches.

The chain joins TRBV7-9 to TRBJ2-1, with 8 bases fitting TRBD1. J lost 6 bases, V lost 5 bases, and 12 bases had no gene match. The germline V gene encodes CDR1 SEHNR and CDR2 FQNEAQ (reference sequence). The CDR3 loop spans 16 amino acids. CDR3: CASSPFQTGVFNEQFF. The CDR3 DNA reads as TGTGCCAGCAGCCCCTTCCAGACAGGGGTCTTCAATGAGCAGTTCTTC. The whole variable domain, filled in from reference TRBV7-9 and TRBJ2-1, reads DTGVSQNPRHKITKRGQNVTFRCDPISEHNRLYWYRQTLGQGPEFLTYFQNEAQLEKSRLLSDRFSAERPKGSFSTLEIQRTEQGDSAMYLCASSPFQTGVFNEQFFGPGTRLTVL.

This clone has only a few counts. The V gene is TRBV7-2, the J gene TRBJ1-1; TRBD1 might be the D (5 bases). CDR1 is SGHTA, CDR2 FQGNSA, per germline. The CDR3 is 15 amino acids. V lost 5 bases, J lost 2 bases, and 15 bases lay in between. The CDR3 bases are TGTGCCAGCAGCCCCCGCGGGACGGTTAACACTGAAGCTTTCTTT. Residues: CASSPRGTVNTEAFF.

This sequence joins TRBV10-3 and TRBJ2-1, with TRBD2 matching 10 bases. The ends lost 7 bases at V and 9 bases at J; junction bases unmatched: 9. The CDR3 spans 14 residues. Germline V lookup: CDR1 ENHRY, CDR2 SYGVKD. CDR3 in amino acids: CAITNQREGSEQFF. CDR3 DNA sequence: TGTGCCATCACTAACCAGCGGGAGGGATCTGAGCAGTTCTTC.

The chain recombines TRBV19 with TRBJ2-1, with 12 bases matching TRBD2. This CDR3 contains 15 residues. The ends lost 5 bases at V and 8 bases at J; junction bases unmatched: 7. Germline lookup yields CDR1 LNHDA and CDR2 SQIVND (reference sequence). In DNA, the CDR3 is TGTGCCAGTAGTTTTCTAGCGGGAGGGTTCCATGAGCAGTTCTTC. Its translation is CASSFLAGGFHEQFF.

The V and J genes are TRBV28 and TRBJ1-1; tentative D call: TRBD1 (6 bases). The CDR3 spans 16 residues. The ends were cut back, 4 bases at V and 1 base at J, with 16 bases in the middle. Germline loops: CDR1 MDHEN, CDR2 SYDVKM. The CDR3 nucleotides read TGTGCCAGCAGTTCTTGGTCCGGGACACCGAACACTGAAGCTTTCTTT. This codes for CASSSWSGTPNTEAFF.

The V gene is TRBV28, the J gene TRBJ1-5; TRBD1 matches 8 bases. V lost 7 bases, J lost 9 bases, and 8 bases stayed unmatched. Germline V CDR1 and CDR2: MDHEN, SYDVKM. This CDR3 has 13 amino acids. DNA of the CDR3: TGTGCCAGCACAGGGGGACAGGTCACGCCCCAGCATTTT. Encoded protein: CASTGGQVTPQHF.

This clone has more than one count but fewer than ten. The chain carries TRBV7-9 and TRBJ1-6, with 9 positions matching TRBD1. The CDR3 sequence is 17 residues long. Trimming took 5 bases from V and 4 from J; bases not matched to a gene: 9. Germline-derived CDR1 and CDR2 are SEHNR and FQNEAQ (reference sequence). The CDR3 DNA reads TGTGCCAGCAGCCATCCGGGACAGGGCCATTATAATTCACCCCTCCACTTT. It codes for CASSHPGQGHYNSPLHF.

The genes are TRBV25-1 and TRBJ2-1; TRBD2 matches 7 bases. With 6 bases clipped from V and 2 bases from J, the junction kept 4 bases outside the gene matches. Germline V lookup: CDR1 MGHDK, CDR2 SYGVNS. The CDR3 is 14 amino acids. The CDR3 DNA reads TGTGCCAGCAGCGGGAGGAACCCCTACAATGAGCAGTTCTTC. Its protein is CASSGRNPYNEQFF.

The chain links TRBV7-9 to TRBJ2-4; 11 nucleotides line up with TRBD2. Trimming at V came to 5 bases and at J to 6 bases, leaving 9 bases not matched to a gene. The CDR3 runs 16 residues. Germline loops: CDR1 SEHNR, CDR2 FQNEAQ (reference sequence). DNA of the CDR3: TGTGCCAGCAGCCCGGGACTAGCGGAGTTCGGAAACATTCAGTACTTC. Encoded protein: CASSPGLAEFGNIQYF. The full variable domain, its missing parts supplied by reference TRBV7-9 and TRBJ2-4, is DTGVSQNPRHKITKRGQNVTFRCDPISEHNRLYWYRQTLGQGPEFLTYFQNEAQLEKSRLLSDRFSAERPKGSFSTLEIQRTEQGDSAMYLCASSPGLAEFGNIQYFGAGTRLSVL.

The rearrangement links TRBV3-1 (or the pseudogene TRBV3-2) to TRBJ2-1; TRBD2 aligns across 13 bases. The germline V gene has CDR1 LGHDT and CDR2 YNNKEL (reference sequence). This CDR3 is 14 amino acids long. The V and J ends lost 5 bases and 9 bases, in that order; junction bases with no gene match: 4. The DNA for the CDR3 is TGTGCCAGCAGCTCCGGGACTAGCGGGATTGAGCAGTTCTTC. Protein product: CASSSGTSGIEQFF.

This chain links TRBV12-3 or TRBV12-4 with TRBJ1-5; D might be TRBD1 (5 bases). The length of the CDR3 is 13 residues. V lost 6 bases, J lost 8 bases, and 14 bases lay in between. CDR3 bases: TGTGCCAGCAGCCCTCTCCGGGGGAAGCCCCAGCATTTT. Its protein is CASSPLRGKPQHF.